This T cell receptor beta chain came from a study of read filtering for tumor transcriptome and immune sequencing. Study-level background: IR-seq gave about 3.5 to 10.27 million TCR reads per sample; RNA-seq gave roughly 80 to 1273.

J lost 6 bases, V lost 5 bases, and 15 bases had no gene match. The CDR3 consists of 17 residues. Germline V lookup: CDR1 LNHDA, CDR2 SQIVND (reference sequence). From 300 to 450 ng of RNA, a library with molecular barcoded alpha/delta and beta/gamma adaptors was made. In TCRdb, the reads were re-called with MiXCR into one record per CDR3 protein. The sample lists tens of thousands of distinct CDR3 sequences; approximately 12% were seen once. Findings and limits, study-wide: The CD138-negative fraction was mixed bone marrow immune cells, not pure T cells.

This clonotype was seen ten or more times. Its antigen remains unidentified. This TCR came from a donor aged 40 or older with multiple myeloma. The V gene is TRBV19, the J gene TRBJ2-2; 7 nucleotides line up with TRBD2. The sequencing input was a population of CD138-negative cells sorted from bone marrow. The CDR3 DNA follows: TGTGCCAGTAGTTTACAACCCGGGACTACCGCCCCCGGGGAGCTGTTTTTT. Its translation: CASSLQPGTTAPGELFF.